This T cell receptor (beta chain) came from a study of T cell repertoires in cytomegalovirus infection (dated by TCRdb to the late 2010s). Turning to the overall study: Alongside well-studied HLA-B-restricted epitopes, the peptide stimulations were aimed at recently identified HLA-C-restricted CMV epitopes, whose presentation resists viral immunomodulation. Donor HLA type was relevant to the analysis, as public TCR beta signatures indicated carriage of CMV infection together with the matching HLA type.

The sample's treatment or condition label is to be understood as: in vitro stimulation with specific CMV peptide epitopes to enrich CMV-specific T cells. Regarding this clonotype: No antigen is known for it. No base-level quality is on record; no much larger clone is a single base apart.

General conclusions and limits of the study: In both this cohort and an independent roughly 350-donor cohort, the cumulative frequency of public TCR beta family members distinguished carriers of CMV infection plus the relevant HLA type. The ex vivo response was dominated by HLA-C-restricted CMV-specific TCR beta clonotypes, and the single most frequent clonotype in two of eight donors was supplied by these HLA-C-restricted clonotypes.

TCRdb names Illumina HiSeq 1500 as the instrument used. Using fastp at Q25 and MiXCR, TCRdb reprocessed the public reads and kept productive beta chains. Each CDR3 protein appears once, grouped with its most common genes and DNA. The sample profile shows about 920,000 distinct CDR3 sequences; around 32% of them were found once. In total, the top ten clones hold 13% of the sample. V sheds 8 bases and J sheds 8 bases, leaving 16 bases between their ends. From its cysteine to its phenylalanine, the CDR3 spans 13 amino acids. Kept here is only the CDR3 DNA, which spans 39 bases and is read in frame from base 1. From the germline V gene, CDR1 is MGHDK and CDR2 is SYGVNS.

The clonotype was recovered from a human donor in good health (CMV status not recorded). Some clones in this sample may be carry-over from other donors' samples. The material was cultured CD8+ T cells from PBMCs, obtained from culture after CMV antigen stimulation. This receptor chain uses TRBV25-1 and TRBJ2-1; the D gene is possibly TRBD2, with 7 bases matching. The CDR3 has the sequence CASEGGRGDEQFF. The DNA sequence reads TGTGCCAGCGAGGGGGGACGGGGGGATGAGCAGTTCTTC.